This TCR beta chain was sequenced during a study of blood T cells in healthy people across ages. Overall study results and limits: TCR beta diversity per million T cells fell roughly linearly with age.

Peripheral blood was drawn, approximately 9.7 milliliters per donor. Isolated PBMCs totaled at least 6.5 million in each sample. Using a J-beta primer mix together with a sample-barcoded 5' primer, a second PCR was run for roughly 6 to 12 cycles. TCRdb passed the 5' RACE reads through MiXCR, listing each CDR3 protein once. The repertoire has around 780,000 distinct CDR3 sequences, roughly 25% of them found once; the top ten carry around 3%. On this clonotype: Its specificity is not known.

The CDR3 runs 14 residues. The V end lost 3 bases, the J end lost 3 bases, and 11 bases lay between the germline ends. In addition, the sample was reused for a study of T cells of mothers and their children. That work states: Not a single persistent microchimeric T cell clone was detected.

The V call is TRBV12-3 or TRBV12-4, the J call TRBJ1-2; possibly TRBD1 for D (5 bases). Sequencing input: blood. This clonotype was sampled from a boy younger than 18 in good health. The CDR3 region has the DNA TGTGCCAGCAGTTTCGTCGGGGGTCACTATGGCTACACCTTC. It encodes CASSFVGGHYGYTF.